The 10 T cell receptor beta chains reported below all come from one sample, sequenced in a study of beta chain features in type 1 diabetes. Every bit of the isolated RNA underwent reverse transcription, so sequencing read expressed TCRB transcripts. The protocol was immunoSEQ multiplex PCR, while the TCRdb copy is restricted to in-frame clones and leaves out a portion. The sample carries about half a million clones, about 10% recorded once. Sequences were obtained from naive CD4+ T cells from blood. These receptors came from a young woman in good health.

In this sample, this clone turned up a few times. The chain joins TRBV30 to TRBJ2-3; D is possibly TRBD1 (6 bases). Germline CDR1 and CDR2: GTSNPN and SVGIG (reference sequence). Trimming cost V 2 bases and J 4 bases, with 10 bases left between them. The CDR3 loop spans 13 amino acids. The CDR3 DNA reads TGTGCCTGGAGTACACAGGGTGCAGATACGCAGTATTTT. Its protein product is CAWSTQGADTQYF. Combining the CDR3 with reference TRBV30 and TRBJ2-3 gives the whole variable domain SQTIHQWPATLVQPVGSPLSLECTVEGTSNPNLYWYRQAAGRGLQLLFYSVGIGQISSEVPQNLSASRPQDRQFILSSKKLLLSDSGFYLCAWSTQGADTQYFGPGTRLTVL.

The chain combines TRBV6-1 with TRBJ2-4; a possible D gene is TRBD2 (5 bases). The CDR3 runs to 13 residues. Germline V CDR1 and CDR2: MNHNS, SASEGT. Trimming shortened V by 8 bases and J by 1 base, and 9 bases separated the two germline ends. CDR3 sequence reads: CASRGLAKNIQYF. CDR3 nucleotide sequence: TGTGCCAGCCGGGGTCTGGCCAAAAACATTCAGTACTTC.

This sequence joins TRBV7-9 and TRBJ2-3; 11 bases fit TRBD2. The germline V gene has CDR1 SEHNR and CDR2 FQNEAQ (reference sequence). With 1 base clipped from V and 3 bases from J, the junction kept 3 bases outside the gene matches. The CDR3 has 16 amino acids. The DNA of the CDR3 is TGTGCCAGCAGCTTAGTCCCTAGCGGGGGGACAGATACGCAGTATTTT. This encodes CASSLVPSGGTDTQYF.

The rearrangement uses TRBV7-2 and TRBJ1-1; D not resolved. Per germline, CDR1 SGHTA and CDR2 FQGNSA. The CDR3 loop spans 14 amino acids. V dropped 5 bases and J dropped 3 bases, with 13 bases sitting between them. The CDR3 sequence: CASSVTGRDTEAFF. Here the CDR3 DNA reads TGTGCCAGCAGCGTGACCGGACGGGACACTGAAGCTTTCTTT.

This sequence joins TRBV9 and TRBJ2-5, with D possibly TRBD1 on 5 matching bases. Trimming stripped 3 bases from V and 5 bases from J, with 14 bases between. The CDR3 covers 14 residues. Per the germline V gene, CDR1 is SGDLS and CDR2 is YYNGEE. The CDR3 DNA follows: TGTGCCAGCAGCGCCCAAACAGGTTCGGAGACCCAGTACTTC. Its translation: CASSAQTGSETQYF.

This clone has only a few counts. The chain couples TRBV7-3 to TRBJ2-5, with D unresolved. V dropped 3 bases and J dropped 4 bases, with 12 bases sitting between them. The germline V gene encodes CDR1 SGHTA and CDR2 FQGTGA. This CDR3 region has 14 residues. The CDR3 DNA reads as TGTGCCAGCAGCTTCTCCGCGACGGGAGAGACCCAGTACTTC. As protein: CASSFSATGETQYF.

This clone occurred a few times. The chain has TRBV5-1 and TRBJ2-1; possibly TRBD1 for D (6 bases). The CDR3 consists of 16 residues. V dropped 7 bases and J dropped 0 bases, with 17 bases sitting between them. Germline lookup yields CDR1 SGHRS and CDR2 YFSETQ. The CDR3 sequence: CASHPGTQSSYNEQFF. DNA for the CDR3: TGCGCCAGCCATCCGGGGACACAGAGCTCCTACAATGAGCAGTTCTTC.

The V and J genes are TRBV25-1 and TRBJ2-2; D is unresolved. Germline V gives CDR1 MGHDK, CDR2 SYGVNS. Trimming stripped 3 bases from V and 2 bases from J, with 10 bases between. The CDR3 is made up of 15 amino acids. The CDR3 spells CASSDDTTNTGELFF. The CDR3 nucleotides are TGTGCCAGCAGTGACGACACGACCAACACCGGGGAGCTGTTTTTT.

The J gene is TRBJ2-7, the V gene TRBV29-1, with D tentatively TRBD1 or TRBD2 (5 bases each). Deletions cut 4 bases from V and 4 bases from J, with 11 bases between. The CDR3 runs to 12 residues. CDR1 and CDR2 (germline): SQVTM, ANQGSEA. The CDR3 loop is CSVGRGAYEQYF. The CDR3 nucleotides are TGCAGCGTTGGGAGAGGGGCTTACGAGCAGTACTTC.

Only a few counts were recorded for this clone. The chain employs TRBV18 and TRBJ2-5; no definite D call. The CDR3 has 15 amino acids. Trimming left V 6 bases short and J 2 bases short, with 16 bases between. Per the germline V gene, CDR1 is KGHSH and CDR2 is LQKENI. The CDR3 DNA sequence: TGTGCCAGCTCTCCGAAGTACCGTAGTCAAGAGACCCAGTACTTC. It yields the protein CASSPKYRSQETQYF.